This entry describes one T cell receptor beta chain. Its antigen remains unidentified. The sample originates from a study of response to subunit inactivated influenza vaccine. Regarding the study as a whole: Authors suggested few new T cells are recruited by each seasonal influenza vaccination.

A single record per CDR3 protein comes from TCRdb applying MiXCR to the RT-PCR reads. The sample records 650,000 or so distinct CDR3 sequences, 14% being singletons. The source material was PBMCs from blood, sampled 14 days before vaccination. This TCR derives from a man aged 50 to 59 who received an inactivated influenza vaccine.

As DNA, the CDR3 is TGTGCCAGCAGCCCCCGGGGGCAGGGCTACTCCCAAGAGACCCAGTTCTTC. It encodes CASSPRGQGYSQETQFF. The V call is TRBV11-2, the J call TRBJ2-5; D might be TRBD1 or TRBD2, each matching 6 bases. The J call could be wrong; TRBJ2-1 is a better fit for the DNA end. Germline CDR1 is SGHAT and CDR2 is FQNNGV. The CDR3 has 17 residues.